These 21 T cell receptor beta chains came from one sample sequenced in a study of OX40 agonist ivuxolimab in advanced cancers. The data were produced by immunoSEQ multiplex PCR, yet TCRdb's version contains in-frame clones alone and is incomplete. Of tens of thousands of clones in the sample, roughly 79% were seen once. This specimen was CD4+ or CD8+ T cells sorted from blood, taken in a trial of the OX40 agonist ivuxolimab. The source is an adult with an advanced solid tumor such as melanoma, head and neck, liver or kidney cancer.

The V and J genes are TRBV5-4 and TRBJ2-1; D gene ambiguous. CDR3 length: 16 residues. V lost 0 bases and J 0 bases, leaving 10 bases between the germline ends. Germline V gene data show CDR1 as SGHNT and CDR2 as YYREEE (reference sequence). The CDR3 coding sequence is TGTGCCAGCAGCTTGGTCGGCGGAAGCTCCTACAATGAGCAGTTCTTC. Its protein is CASSLVGGSSYNEQFF.

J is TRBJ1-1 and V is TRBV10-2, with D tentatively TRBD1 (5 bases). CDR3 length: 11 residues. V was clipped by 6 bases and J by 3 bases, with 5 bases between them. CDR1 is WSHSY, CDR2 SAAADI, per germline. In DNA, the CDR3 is TGCGCCAGCAGGGGGGACACTGAAGCTTTCTTT. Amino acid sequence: CASRGDTEAFF.

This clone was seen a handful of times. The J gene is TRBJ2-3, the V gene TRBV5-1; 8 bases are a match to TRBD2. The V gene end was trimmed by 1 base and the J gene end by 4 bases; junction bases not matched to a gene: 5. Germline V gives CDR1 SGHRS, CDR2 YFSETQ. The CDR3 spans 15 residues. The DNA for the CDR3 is TGCGCCAGCAGCTTGAGCAGCGGGGGAGCAGATACGCAGTATTTT. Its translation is CASSLSSGGADTQYF.

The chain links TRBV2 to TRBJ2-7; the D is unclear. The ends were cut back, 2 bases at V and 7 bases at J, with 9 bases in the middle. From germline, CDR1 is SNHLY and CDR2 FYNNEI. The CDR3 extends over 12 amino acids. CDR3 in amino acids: CASSESDAEQYF. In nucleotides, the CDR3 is TGTGCCAGCAGTGAATCAGACGCAGAGCAGTACTTC.

The CDR3 protein is CASSALHSYEQYF. The CDR3 nucleotides read TGTGCCAGCAGTGCCTTACACTCGTACGAGCAGTACTTC. The genes are TRBV25-1 and TRBJ2-7, with no clear D. The length of the CDR3 is 13 residues. The V end was cut by 4 bases, the J end by 4 bases, with 11 bases between. Germline V gene sequence: CDR1 MGHDK, CDR2 SYGVNS.

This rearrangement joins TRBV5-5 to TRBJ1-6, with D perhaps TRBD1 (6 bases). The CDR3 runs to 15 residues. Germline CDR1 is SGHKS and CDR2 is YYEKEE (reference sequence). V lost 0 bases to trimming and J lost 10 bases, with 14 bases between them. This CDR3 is CASSLGAGAESPLHF. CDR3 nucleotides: TGTGCCAGCAGCTTGGGGGCAGGGGCCGAATCACCCCTCCACTTT. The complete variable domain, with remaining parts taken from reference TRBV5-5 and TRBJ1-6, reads DAGVTQSPTHLIKTRGQQVTLRCSPISGHKSVSWYQQVLGQGPQFIFQYYEKEERGRGNFPDRFSARQFPNYSSELNVNALLLGDSALYLCASSLGAGAESPLHFGNGTRLTVT.

CDR3 protein: CASSAWGNTIYF. In DNA form, the CDR3 reads TGTGCCAGCTCCGCGTGGGGAAACACCATATATTTT. The genes are TRBV5-8 and TRBJ1-3; D not resolved. This CDR3 has 12 residues. Germline lookup yields CDR1 SGHTS and CDR2 YDEGEE. V lost 7 bases and J 4 bases, leaving 9 bases between the germline ends.

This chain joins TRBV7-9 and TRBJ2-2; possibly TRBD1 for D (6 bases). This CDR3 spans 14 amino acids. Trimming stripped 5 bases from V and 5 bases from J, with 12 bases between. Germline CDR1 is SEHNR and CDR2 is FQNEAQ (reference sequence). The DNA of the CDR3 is TGTGCCAGCAGCCTCCAGGGGTTGACCGGGGAGCTGTTTTTT. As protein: CASSLQGLTGELFF.

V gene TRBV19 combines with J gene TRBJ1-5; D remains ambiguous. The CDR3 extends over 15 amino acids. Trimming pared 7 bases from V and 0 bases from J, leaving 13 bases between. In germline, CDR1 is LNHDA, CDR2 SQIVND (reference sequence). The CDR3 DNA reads TGTGCCAGTAAAGCAACTAGCAATAGCAATCAGCCCCAGCATTTT. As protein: CASKATSNSNQPQHF.

The CDR3 here is CASTREGVSYNEQFF. The CDR3 nucleotides are TGTGCCAGCACCCGAGAGGGGGTCTCCTACAATGAGCAGTTCTTC. The rearrangement joins TRBV7-2 to TRBJ2-1; D perhaps matches TRBD1 (6 bases). The length of the CDR3 is 15 residues. Germline V gene sequence: CDR1 SGHTA, CDR2 FQGNSA. V was cut by 7 bases and J by 0 bases, with 13 bases left in between. Variable domain in full (rest from reference TRBV7-2 and TRBJ2-1): GAGVSQSPSNKVTEKGKDVELRCDPISGHTALYWYRQSLGQGLEFLIYFQGNSAPDKSGLPSDRFSAERTGGSVSTLTIQRTQQEDSAVYLCASTREGVSYNEQFFGPGTRLTVL.

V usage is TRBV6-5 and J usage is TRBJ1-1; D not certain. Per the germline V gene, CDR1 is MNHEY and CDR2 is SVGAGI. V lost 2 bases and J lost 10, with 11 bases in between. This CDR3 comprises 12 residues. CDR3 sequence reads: CASSYTERRAFF. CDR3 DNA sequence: TGTGCCAGCAGTTACACAGAGCGGAGAGCTTTCTTT.

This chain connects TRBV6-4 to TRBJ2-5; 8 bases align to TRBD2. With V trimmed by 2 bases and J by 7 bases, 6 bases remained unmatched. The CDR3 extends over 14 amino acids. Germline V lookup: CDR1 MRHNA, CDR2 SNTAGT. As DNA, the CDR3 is TGTGCCAGCAGTGACCTGGGACTAGTTCCGACCCAGTACTTC. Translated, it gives CASSDLGLVPTQYF.

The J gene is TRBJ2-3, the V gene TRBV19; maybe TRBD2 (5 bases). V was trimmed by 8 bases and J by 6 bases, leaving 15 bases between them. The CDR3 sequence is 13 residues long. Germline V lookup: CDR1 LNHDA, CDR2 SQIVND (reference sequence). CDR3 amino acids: CASSLEVVDTQYF. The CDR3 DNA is TGTGCCAGTTCACTAGAGGTTGTGGATACGCAGTATTTT.

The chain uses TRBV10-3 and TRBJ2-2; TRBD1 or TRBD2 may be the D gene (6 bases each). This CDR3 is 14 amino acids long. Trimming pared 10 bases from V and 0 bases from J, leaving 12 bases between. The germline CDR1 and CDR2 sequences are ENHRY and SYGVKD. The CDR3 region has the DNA TGTGCCACGGGGGCTAGCGCGAACACCGGGGAGCTGTTTTTT. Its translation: CATGASANTGELFF.

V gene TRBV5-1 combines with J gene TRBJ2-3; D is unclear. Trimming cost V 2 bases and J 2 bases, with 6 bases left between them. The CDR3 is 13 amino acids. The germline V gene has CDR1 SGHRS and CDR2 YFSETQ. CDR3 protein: CASSFTDTDTQYF. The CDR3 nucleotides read TGCGCCAGCAGCTTCACAGACACAGATACGCAGTATTTT.

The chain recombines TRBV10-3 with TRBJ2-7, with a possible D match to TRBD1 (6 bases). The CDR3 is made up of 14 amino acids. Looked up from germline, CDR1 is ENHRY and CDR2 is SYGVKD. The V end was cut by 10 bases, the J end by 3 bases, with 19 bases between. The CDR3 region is CATFPDRRSYEQYF. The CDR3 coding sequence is TGTGCCACCTTCCCGGACAGAAGAAGCTACGAGCAGTACTTC.

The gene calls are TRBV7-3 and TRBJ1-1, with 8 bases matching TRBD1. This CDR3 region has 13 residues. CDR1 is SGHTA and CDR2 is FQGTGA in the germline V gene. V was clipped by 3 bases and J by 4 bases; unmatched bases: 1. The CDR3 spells CASSLDRATEAFF. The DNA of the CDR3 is TGTGCCAGCAGCTTGGACAGGGCCACTGAAGCTTTCTTT.

The CDR3 DNA is TGTGCCAGCAGCCCTGAGTTAGCTAACTATGGCTACACCTTC. Amino acid sequence: CASSPELANYGYTF. The chain uses TRBV7-9 and TRBJ1-2; no clear D. CDR3 length equals 14 residues. The germline CDR1 and CDR2 sequences are SEHNR and FQNEAQ (reference sequence). V was shortened by 5 bases and J by 0 bases, with 10 bases between the two germline ends.

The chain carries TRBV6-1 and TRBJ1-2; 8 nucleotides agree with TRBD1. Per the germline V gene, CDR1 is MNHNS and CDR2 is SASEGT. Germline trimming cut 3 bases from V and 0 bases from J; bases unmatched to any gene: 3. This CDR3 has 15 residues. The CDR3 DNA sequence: TGTGCCAGCAGTGAGCAGGGGGCCGCTAACTATGGCTACACCTTC. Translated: CASSEQGAANYGYTF.

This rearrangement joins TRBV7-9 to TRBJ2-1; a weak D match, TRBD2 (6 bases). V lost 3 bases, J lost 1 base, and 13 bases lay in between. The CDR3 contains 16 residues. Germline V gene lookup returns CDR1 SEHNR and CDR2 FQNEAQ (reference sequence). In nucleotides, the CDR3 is TGTGCCAGCAGCTTGGTGTCCGGGGGATCCTACAATGAGCAGTTCTTC. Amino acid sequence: CASSLVSGGSYNEQFF.

The CDR3 is CASSLEERRAWEKLFF. Here the CDR3 DNA reads TGCGCCAGCAGCCTAGAGGAAAGACGAGCATGGGAAAAACTGTTTTTT. The V and J genes are TRBV4-1 and TRBJ1-4, with no clear D. Germline assignment: CDR1 MGHRA and CDR2 YSYEKL. CDR3 length equals 16 residues. Trimming pared 4 bases from V and 8 bases from J, leaving 20 bases between.